Reported below is one TCR beta chain. The sample is drawn from a study of cytomegalovirus exposure and HLA in healthy donors. The CDR3 length is 14 residues. Germline V gives CDR1 SGHRS, CDR2 YFSETQ. The V end was cut by 4 bases, the J end by 9 bases, with 17 bases between. TCRdb keeps only in-frame clones here, not all; method: immunoSEQ multiplex PCR. The sample holds around 190,000 clones, about 89% seen once. The study drew the donors from its approximately 110-subject validation cohort, separate from the approximately 700-subject first cohort. This clonotype was sampled from a young man in good health and CMV-seropositive. Sequencing was carried out using PBMCs. The chain joins TRBV5-1 to TRBJ1-5, with D possibly matching TRBD1 (5 bases). CDR3 region: CASSPDSRFGPQHF. CDR3 DNA: TGCGCCAGCAGCCCAGACAGTCGTTTCGGGCCCCAGCATTTT.